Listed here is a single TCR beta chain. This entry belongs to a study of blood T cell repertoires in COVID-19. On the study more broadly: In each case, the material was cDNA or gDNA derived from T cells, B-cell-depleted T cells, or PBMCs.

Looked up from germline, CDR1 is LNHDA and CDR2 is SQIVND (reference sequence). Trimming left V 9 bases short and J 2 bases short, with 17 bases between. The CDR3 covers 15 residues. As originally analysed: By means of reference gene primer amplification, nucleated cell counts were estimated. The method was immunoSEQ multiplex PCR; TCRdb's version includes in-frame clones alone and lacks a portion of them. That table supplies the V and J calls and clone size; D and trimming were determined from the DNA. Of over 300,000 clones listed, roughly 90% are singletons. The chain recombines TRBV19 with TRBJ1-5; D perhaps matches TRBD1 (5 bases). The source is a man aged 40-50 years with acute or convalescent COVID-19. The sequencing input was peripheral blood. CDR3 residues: CASRQMQGGNQPQHF. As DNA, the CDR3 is TGTGCCAGCAGACAGATGCAAGGAGGCAATCAGCCCCAGCATTTT. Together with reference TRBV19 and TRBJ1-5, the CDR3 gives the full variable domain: DGGITQSPKYLFRKEGQNVTLSCEQNLNHDAMYWYRQDPGQGLRLIYYSQIVNDFQKGDIAEGYSVSREKKESFPLTVTSAQKNPTAFYLCASRQMQGGNQPQHFGDGTRLSIL.